This is a list of T cell receptor beta chains from one sample in a study of blood T cell repertoires in COVID-19. Assay used: immunoSEQ multiplex PCR; TCRdb lists only in-frame clones, some missing. The sample has 160,000 or so clones, around 83% seen once. The sequenced sample consisted of peripheral blood. The source is a human donor in a cohort sampled during active COVID-19. The CDR3 runs from the conserved cysteine through the conserved F or W. Fields, in order: D gene, J gene, V gene, CDR3 protein. The D gene is left open where the match is weak.

>TRBD2|TRBJ2-1|TRBV19
CATRLAGGPWNEQFF
>TRBD1|TRBJ2-7|TRBV12-5
CASGLGTGVYEQYF
>NA|TRBJ2-6|TRBV19
CASSKGAFSGANVLTF
>TRBD1|TRBJ1-1|TRBV19
CASTDRGRVTDTEAFF
>TRBD1|TRBJ2-7|TRBV10-3
CAISESGTGWEQYF
>TRBD2|TRBJ2-3|TRBV4-3
CASSQGPAGGNTDTQYF
>NA|TRBJ1-4|TRBV2
CASSAGVEKLFF
>TRBD1|TRBJ2-5|TRBV10-1
CASSSGGQETQYF
>TRBD1|TRBJ2-6|TRBV28
CASRGQGYSGANVLTF
>NA|TRBJ1-1|TRBV29-1
CSVDTGKNTEAFF
>TRBD1|TRBJ1-1|TRBV11-1
CASSPNRGLNTEAFF
>NA|TRBJ2-6|TRBV4-3
CASSQETASGANVLTF
>NA|TRBJ1-1|TRBV5-8
CASSPADTEAFF
>NA|TRBJ1-2|TRBV7-9
CASSLDTVNYGYTF
>NA|TRBJ1-2|TRBV6-5
CASSYDRTTNYGYTF
>NA|TRBJ2-7|TRBV6-2/TRBV6-3
CASSYSVGQGYYEQYF
>NA|TRBJ2-3|TRBV6-2/TRBV6-3
CASSLNAGRKSTDTQYF
>TRBD1|TRBJ2-7|TRBV7-2
CASSFQGGPYEQYF
>NA|TRBJ2-2|TRBV6-5
CASIRSGVGTGELFF
>NA|TRBJ1-2|TRBV7-2
CASRPGPRGGYTF
>TRBD2|TRBJ2-3|TRBV7-2
CASSLAMGLAGGPTDTQYF
>NA|TRBJ1-3|TRBV4-2
CASSQDQSGPSGNTIYF
>TRBD1|TRBJ2-7|TRBV6-5
CASSPGDRGGEQYF
>TRBD1|TRBJ1-1|TRBV5-4
CASSLAGQWNTEAFF
>TRBD2|TRBJ2-2|TRBV29-1
CSVRGLAEKGNTGELFF
>NA|TRBJ1-2|TRBV6-5
CASSPLQGANYGYTF
>TRBD1|TRBJ1-2|TRBV7-2
CASSPSTGENGYTF
>NA|TRBJ1-1|TRBV5-4
CASTFEGGFEEGTEAFF
>NA|TRBJ1-3|TRBV4-2
CASSQDLATAGNTIYF
>NA|TRBJ2-3|TRBV24-1
CATSDSRAPTDTQYF
>NA|TRBJ2-3|TRBV9
CASTQGYTDTQYF
>TRBD2|TRBJ2-3|TRBV20-1
CSASVRRGGSTDTQYF
>NA|TRBJ1-3|TRBV19
CASSTNNFSGNTIYF
>NA|TRBJ1-5|TRBV7-2
CASSLGRGGGQPQHF
>NA|TRBJ1-4|TRBV3-1/TRBV3-2
CASSRTQGRNEKLFF
>TRBD2|TRBJ2-5|TRBV7-9
CASSLIAGGQRETQYF
>TRBD1|TRBJ2-7|TRBV27
CASRPGQGASRSLYEQYF
>NA|TRBJ1-4|TRBV19
CASTYGRANEKLFF
>NA|TRBJ1-1|TRBV2
CASREETNTEAFF
>NA|TRBJ1-6|TRBV6-5
CATWGGISYNSPLHF
>TRBD2|TRBJ2-7|TRBV7-9
CASSLATGGDEQYF
>NA|TRBJ1-6|TRBV3-1/TRBV3-2
CASSQVPGRASPLHF